The subject of this entry is one T cell receptor beta chain. The target antigen is unknown. This specimen belongs to a study of T cell responses to AZD1222 COVID-19 vaccine. Study-level points and caveats: The study reported that nearly half of spike-specific TCRs target unmutated variant regions.

Assay: immunoSEQ multiplex PCR; the TCRdb copy retains only in-frame clones and omits some. The table lists around 120,000 clones, about 95% of them singletons. The CDR3 sequence is 11 residues long. CDR1 and CDR2 (germline): SQVTM, ANQGSEA. V was cut by 5 bases and J by 7 bases, with 8 bases left in between. V gene TRBV29-1 combines with J gene TRBJ1-4; D may be TRBD1 (6 bases). The sequencing here drew on peripheral blood, taken on day 0 of AZD1222 vaccination. This clonotype originated in an adult in good health. The CDR3 nucleotides read TGCAGCGTTATGACAGGTGAAAAACTGTTTTTT. This gives the protein CSVMTGEKLFF.